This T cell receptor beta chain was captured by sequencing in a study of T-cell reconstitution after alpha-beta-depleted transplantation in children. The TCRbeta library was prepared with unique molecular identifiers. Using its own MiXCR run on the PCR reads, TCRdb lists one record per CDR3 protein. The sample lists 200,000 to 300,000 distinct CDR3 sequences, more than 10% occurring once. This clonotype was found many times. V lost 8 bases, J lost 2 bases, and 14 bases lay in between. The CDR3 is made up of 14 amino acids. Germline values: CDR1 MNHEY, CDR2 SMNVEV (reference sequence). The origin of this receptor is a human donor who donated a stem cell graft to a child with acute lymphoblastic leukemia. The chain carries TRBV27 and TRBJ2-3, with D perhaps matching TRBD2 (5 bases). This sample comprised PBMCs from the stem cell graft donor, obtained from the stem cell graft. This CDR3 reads CASRSLAITDTQYF. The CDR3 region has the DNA TGTGCCAGCCGTAGCCTAGCTATCACAGATACGCAGTATTTT.